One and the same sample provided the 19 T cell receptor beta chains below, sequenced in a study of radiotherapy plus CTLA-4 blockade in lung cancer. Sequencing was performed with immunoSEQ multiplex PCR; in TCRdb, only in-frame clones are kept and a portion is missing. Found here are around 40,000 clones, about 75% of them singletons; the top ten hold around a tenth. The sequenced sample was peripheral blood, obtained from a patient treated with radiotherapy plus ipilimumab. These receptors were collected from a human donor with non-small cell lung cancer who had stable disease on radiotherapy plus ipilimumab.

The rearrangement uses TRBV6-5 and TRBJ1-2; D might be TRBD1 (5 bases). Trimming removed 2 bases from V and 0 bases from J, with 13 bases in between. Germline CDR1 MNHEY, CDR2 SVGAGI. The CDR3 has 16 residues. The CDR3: CASSYGGSNSNYGYTF. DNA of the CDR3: TGTGCCAGCAGTTACGGGGGGTCCAATTCTAACTATGGCTACACCTTC.

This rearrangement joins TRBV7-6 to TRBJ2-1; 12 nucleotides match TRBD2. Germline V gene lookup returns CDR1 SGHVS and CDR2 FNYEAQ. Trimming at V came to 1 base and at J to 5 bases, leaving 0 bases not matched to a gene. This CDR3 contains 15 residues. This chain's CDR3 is CASSLGTSGNNEQFF. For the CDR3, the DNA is TGTGCCAGCAGCTTAGGGACTAGCGGGAACAATGAGCAGTTCTTC. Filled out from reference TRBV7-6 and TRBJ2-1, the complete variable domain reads GAGVSQSPRYKVTKRGQDVALRCDPISGHVSLYWYRQALGQGPEFLTYFNYEAQQDKSGLPNDRFSAERPEGSISTLTIQRTEQRDSAMYRCASSLGTSGNNEQFFGPGTRLTVL.

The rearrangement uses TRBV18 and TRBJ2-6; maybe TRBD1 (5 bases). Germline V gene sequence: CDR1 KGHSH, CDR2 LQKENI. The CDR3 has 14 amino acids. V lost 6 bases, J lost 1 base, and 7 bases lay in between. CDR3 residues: CASSSGSGANVLTF. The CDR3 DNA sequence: TGTGCCAGCTCCTCAGGGTCTGGGGCCAACGTCCTGACTTTC.

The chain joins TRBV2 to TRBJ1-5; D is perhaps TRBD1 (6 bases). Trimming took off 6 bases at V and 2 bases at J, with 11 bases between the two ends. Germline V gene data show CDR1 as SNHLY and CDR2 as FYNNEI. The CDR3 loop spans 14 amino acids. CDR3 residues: CASSGQMGNQPQHF. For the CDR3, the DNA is TGTGCCAGCAGCGGACAGATGGGCAATCAGCCCCAGCATTTT.

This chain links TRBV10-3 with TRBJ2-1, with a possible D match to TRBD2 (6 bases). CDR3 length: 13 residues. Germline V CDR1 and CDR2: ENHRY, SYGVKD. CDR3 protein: CASSGYSYNEQFF. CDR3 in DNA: TGTGCGTCCAGCGGGTACTCCTACAATGAGCAGTTCTTC.

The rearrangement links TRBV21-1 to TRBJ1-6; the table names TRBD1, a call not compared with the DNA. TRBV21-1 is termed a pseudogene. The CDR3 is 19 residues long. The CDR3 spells CASSKALPGGTPYNSPLHF. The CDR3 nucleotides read TGTGCCAGCAGCAAAGCGCTACCAGGGGGTACGCCTTATAATTCACCCCTCCACTTT.

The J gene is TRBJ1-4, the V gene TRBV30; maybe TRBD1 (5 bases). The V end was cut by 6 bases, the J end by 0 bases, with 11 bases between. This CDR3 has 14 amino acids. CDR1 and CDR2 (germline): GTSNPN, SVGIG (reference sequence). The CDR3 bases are TGTGCCTGCCAAACAGGTACAACTAATGAAAAACTGTTTTTT. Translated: CACQTGTTNEKLFF.

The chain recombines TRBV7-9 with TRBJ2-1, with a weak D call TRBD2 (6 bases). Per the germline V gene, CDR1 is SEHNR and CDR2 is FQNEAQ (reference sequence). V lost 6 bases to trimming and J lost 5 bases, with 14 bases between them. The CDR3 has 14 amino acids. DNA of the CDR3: TGTGCCAGCAGTAGGGCGGGGATCAACAATGAGCAGTTCTTC. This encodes CASSRAGINNEQFF. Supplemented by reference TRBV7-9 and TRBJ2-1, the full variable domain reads DTGVSQNPRHKITKRGQNVTFRCDPISEHNRLYWYRQTLGQGPEFLTYFQNEAQLEKSRLLSDRFSAERPKGSFSTLEIQRTEQGDSAMYLCASSRAGINNEQFFGPGTRLTVL.

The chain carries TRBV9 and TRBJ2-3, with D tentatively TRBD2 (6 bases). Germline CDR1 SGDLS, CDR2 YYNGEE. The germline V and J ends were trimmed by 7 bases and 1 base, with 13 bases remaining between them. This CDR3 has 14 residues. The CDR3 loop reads CASERAAGTDTQYF. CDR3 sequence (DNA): TGTGCCAGCGAGCGGGCAGCTGGCACAGATACGCAGTATTTT. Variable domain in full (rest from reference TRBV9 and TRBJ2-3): DSGVTQTPKHLITATGQRVTLRCSPRSGDLSVYWYQQSLDQGLQFLIQYYNGEERAKGNILERFSAQQFPDLHSELNLSSLELGDSALYFCASERAAGTDTQYFGPGTRLTVL.

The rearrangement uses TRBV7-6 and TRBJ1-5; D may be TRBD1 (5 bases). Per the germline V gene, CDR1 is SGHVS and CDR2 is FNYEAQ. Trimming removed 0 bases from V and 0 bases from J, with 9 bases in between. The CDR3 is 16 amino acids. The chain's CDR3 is CASSLASGYSNQPQHF. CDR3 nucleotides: TGTGCCAGCAGCTTAGCTTCAGGGTATAGCAATCAGCCCCAGCATTTT.

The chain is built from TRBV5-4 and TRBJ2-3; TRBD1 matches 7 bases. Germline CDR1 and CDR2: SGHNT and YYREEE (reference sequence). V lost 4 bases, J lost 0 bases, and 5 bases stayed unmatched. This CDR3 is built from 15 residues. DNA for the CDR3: TGTGCCAGCAGCATCGGACAGGCTAGCACAGATACGCAGTATTTT. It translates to CASSIGQASTDTQYF.

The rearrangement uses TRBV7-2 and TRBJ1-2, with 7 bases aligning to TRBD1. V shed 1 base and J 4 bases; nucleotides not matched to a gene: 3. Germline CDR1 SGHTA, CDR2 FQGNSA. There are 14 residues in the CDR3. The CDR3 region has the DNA TGTGCCAGCAGCTTAGGAAGACAGGGCTATGGCTACACCTTC. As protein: CASSLGRQGYGYTF.

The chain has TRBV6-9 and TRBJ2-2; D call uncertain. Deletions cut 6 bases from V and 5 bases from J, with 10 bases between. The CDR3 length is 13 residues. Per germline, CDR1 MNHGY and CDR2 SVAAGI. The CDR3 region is CASSPTSTGELFF. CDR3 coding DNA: TGTGCCAGCAGCCCGACTTCGACCGGGGAGCTGTTTTTT.

The CDR3 DNA follows: TGTGCCAGCAGCTGGAGCGGGGGGGCCTGGGAGACCCAGTACTTC. This gives the protein CASSWSGGAWETQYF. The chain joins TRBV11-2 to TRBJ2-5; 10 bases are shared with TRBD2. CDR3 length: 15 residues. J lost 5 bases, V lost 4 bases, and 7 bases had no gene match. CDR1 SGHAT and CDR2 FQNNGV come from the germline V gene.

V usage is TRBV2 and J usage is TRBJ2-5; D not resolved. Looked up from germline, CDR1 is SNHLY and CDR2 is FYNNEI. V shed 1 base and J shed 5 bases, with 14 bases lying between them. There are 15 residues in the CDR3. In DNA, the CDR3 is TGTGCCAGCAGTGAAGGTTACCCCAGTCGTGAGACCCAGTACTTC. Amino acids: CASSEGYPSRETQYF.

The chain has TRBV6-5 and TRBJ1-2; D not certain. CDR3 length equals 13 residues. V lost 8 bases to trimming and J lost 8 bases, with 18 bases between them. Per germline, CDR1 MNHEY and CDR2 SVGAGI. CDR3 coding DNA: TGTGCCAGCTCCTCGGCGGTGAGGCTAGGCTACACCTTC. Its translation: CASSSAVRLGYTF.

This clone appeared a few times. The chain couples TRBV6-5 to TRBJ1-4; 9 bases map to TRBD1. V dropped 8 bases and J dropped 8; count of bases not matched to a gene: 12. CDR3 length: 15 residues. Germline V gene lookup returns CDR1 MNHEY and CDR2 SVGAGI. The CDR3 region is CASARGGTGTEKLFF. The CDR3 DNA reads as TGTGCCAGCGCTAGGGGGGGGACAGGGACGGAAAAACTGTTTTTT.

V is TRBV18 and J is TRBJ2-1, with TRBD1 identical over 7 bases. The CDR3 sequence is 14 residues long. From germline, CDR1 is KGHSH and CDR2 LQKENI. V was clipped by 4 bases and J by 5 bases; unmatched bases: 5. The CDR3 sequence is CASSRPGGDNEQFF. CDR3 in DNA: TGTGCCAGCTCACGGCCAGGGGGTGACAATGAGCAGTTCTTC.

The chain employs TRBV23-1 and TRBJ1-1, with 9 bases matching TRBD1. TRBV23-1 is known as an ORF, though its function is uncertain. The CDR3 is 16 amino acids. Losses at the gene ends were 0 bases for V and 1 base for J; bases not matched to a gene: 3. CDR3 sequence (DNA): TGCGCCAGCAGTCAATCCGGGACAGGGTCGAACACTGAAGCTTTCTTT. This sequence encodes CASSQSGTGSNTEAFF.